The 11 T cell receptor beta chains listed next were all sequenced from one sample in a study of blood T cells in healthy people across ages. Primers used in a second PCR of roughly 7 to 12 cycles were a sample-barcoded 5' primer and a J-beta primer mix. TCRdb used MiXCR to reprocess the 5' RACE reads, holding one entry per CDR3 protein. The sample lists about 1.5 million distinct CDR3 sequences; about 42% were seen once. Sequencing was done on a sample of blood. The receptors were sampled from a woman between 18 and 29 years old in good health.

As to this clonotype: A read error may explain this, as a much larger clone is one base away. The chain couples TRBV7-9 to TRBJ2-7, with D unresolved. The CDR3 covers 13 residues. Germline CDR1 reads SEHNR; CDR2 reads FQNEAQ (reference sequence). The CDR3 bases are TGTGCCAGCAGCTCCCAGGCCTCCGACGAGCAGTACTTC. It codes for CASSSQASDEQYF.

V is TRBV5-5 and J is TRBJ2-3; TRBD2 is a possible D gene (5 bases). The germline CDR1 and CDR2 sequences are SGHKS and YYEKEE (reference sequence). This CDR3 comprises 16 residues. Trimming removed 4 bases from V and 2 bases from J, with 17 bases in between. The CDR3, as DNA: TGTGCCAGCAGCCCCGGACTTAAAACGGTCACAGATACGCAGTATTTT. This sequence encodes CASSPGLKTVTDTQYF.

In this sample, this clonotype turned up a few times. V usage is TRBV20-1 and J usage is TRBJ2-1, with 7 positions matching TRBD2. V lost 0 bases and J lost 9; bases outside the gene matches: 5. The CDR3 is 13 amino acids. Germline V lookup: CDR1 DFQATT, CDR2 SNEGSKA (reference sequence). CDR3 region: CSARDRLALEQFF. The CDR3 DNA is TGCAGTGCTAGAGACAGACTAGCTCTTGAGCAGTTCTTC.

In this sample, this clonotype turned up a few times. The chain recombines TRBV12-3 or TRBV12-4 with TRBJ1-2; D is unclear. Trimming stripped 5 bases from V and 4 bases from J, with 11 bases between. The CDR3 covers 13 residues. This chain's CDR3 is CASSEGLGYGYTF. The DNA of the CDR3 is TGTGCCAGCAGTGAAGGGTTAGGCTATGGCTACACCTTC.

The chain is built from TRBV4-1 and TRBJ2-7; maybe TRBD2 (6 bases). CDR1 and CDR2 from the germline V gene are MGHRA and YSYEKL. Deletions cut 3 bases from V and 0 bases from J, with 15 bases between. This CDR3 contains 16 residues. CDR3 loop: CASSQPGLLSSYEQYF. The CDR3 DNA sequence: TGCGCCAGCAGCCAGCCGGGACTTCTGAGCTCCTACGAGCAGTACTTC.

As regards this clonotype: A junction end diverges from the germline sequence, so it may reflect a read error. The gene calls are TRBV27 and TRBJ1-2, with 8 bases fitting TRBD1. This CDR3 is built from 14 residues. In germline, CDR1 is MNHEY, CDR2 SMNVEV (reference sequence). CDR3 protein: CASRTGESNYVYTF. The CDR3 coding sequence is TGTGCCAGCAGGACAGGGGAATCTAACTATGTCTACACCTTC.

The chain uses TRBV5-1 and TRBJ2-7; 8 bases map to TRBD2. The CDR3 loop spans 13 amino acids. Germline loops: CDR1 SGHRS, CDR2 YFSETQ. Trimming removed 9 bases from V and 7 bases from J; junction bases left unmatched: 12. The CDR3 spells CATGLASLSEQYF. CDR3 bases: TGCGCCACAGGACTAGCCAGCCTTAGTGAGCAGTACTTC.

The V and J genes are TRBV6-2 or TRBV6-3 and TRBJ2-5; D perhaps matches TRBD2 (5 bases). The V end lost 5 bases, the J end lost 4 bases, and 14 bases lay between the germline ends. This CDR3 comprises 14 residues. Germline V lookup: CDR1 MNHEY, CDR2 SVGEGT. This chain's CDR3 is CASSDNEGGETQYF. DNA of the CDR3: TGTGCCAGCAGTGACAATGAAGGAGGAGAGACCCAGTACTTC.

The chain couples TRBV4-1 to TRBJ2-3, with TRBD2 identical over 11 bases. CDR3 length: 17 amino acids. V was pared by 2 bases and J by 2 bases, with 6 bases of the junction left unmatched. Germline V gene data show CDR1 as MGHRA and CDR2 as YSYEKL. The CDR3 is CASSQLASGGSTDTQYF. In DNA form, the CDR3 reads TGCGCCAGCAGCCAATTGGCTAGCGGGGGGTCCACAGATACGCAGTATTTT.

CDR3 protein: CASSRQGRSTDTQYF. In DNA form, the CDR3 reads TGTGCCAGCAGTCGACAGGGGCGAAGCACAGATACGCAGTATTTT. The rearrangement links TRBV2 to TRBJ2-3; 8 bases fit TRBD1. Trimming removed 5 bases from V and 0 bases from J; junction bases left unmatched: 4. From germline, CDR1 is SNHLY and CDR2 FYNNEI. This CDR3 has 15 residues. Full variable domain (rest looked up from reference TRBV2 and TRBJ2-3): EPEVTQTPSHQVTQMGQEVILRCVPISNHLYFYWYRQILGQKVEFLVSFYNNEISEKSEIFDDQFSVERPDGSNFTLKIRSTKLEDSAMYFCASSRQGRSTDTQYFGPGTRLTVL.

At least ten counts were recorded for this clonotype. J is TRBJ2-7 and V is TRBV5-1; TRBD1 agrees at 10 bases. This CDR3 spans 14 amino acids. Trimming cost V 4 bases and J 2 bases; bases outside gene matches: 3. The germline V gene encodes CDR1 SGHRS and CDR2 YFSETQ. The CDR3 region has the DNA TGCGCCAGCAGCAAGGGACAGGGGACCTACGAGCAGTACTTC. Amino acid sequence: CASSKGQGTYEQYF. Combining the CDR3 with reference TRBV5-1 and TRBJ2-7 gives the whole variable domain KAGVTQTPRYLIKTRGQQVTLSCSPISGHRSVSWYQQTPGQGLQFLFEYFSETQRNKGNFPGRFSGRQFSNSRSEMNVSTLELGDSALYLCASSKGQGTYEQYFGPGTRLTVT.